Listed here is a single TCR beta chain. The target antigen is unknown. Prior to sequencing, the ViraFEST assay stimulated PBMC with viral peptide pools, which expanded the antigen-specific CD4+ T cells. Cultured cells yielded isolated CD4+ T cells after more than nine days. These data are taken from a study of vaccination effects on CD4 cells after COVID-19. TCRdb keeps only in-frame clones here, not all; method: immunoSEQ multiplex PCR. The data contain 60,000 to 70,000 clones, about four fifths of them seen just once; the ten biggest clones take up less than 3%. The source material was CD4+ T cells from PBMCs cultured with HCoV-229E spike peptides, sampled before COVID-19 vaccination. The TCR was taken from a human donor who received a COVID-19 vaccine.

CDR3 sequence: CASILSGGRSEQFF. The CDR3 DNA follows: TGTGCCAGCATACTCAGCGGGGGGCGGAGTGAGCAGTTCTTC. The J gene is TRBJ2-1, the V gene TRBV28; 9 nucleotides agree with TRBD2. Trimming cost V 7 bases and J 9 bases; bases outside gene matches: 10. This CDR3 contains 14 residues. The germline gives CDR1 MDHEN, CDR2 SYDVKM.